These 32 T cell receptor beta chains originate from one sample sequenced in a study of T cell changes during pregnancy in multiple sclerosis. Libraries were prepared by immunoSEQ multiplex PCR; TCRdb keeps only in-frame clonotypes and omits some of them. The sample gives about 72,000 clones, roughly 89% of which show up once; 0.7% to 0.95% is in the top ten. This sample comprised peripheral blood, obtained in the second trimester of pregnancy. These receptors were taken from a female donor with multiple sclerosis, enrolled in a pregnancy study.

The V and J genes are TRBV6-5 and TRBJ1-1; tentatively, D is TRBD1 (6 bases). CDR1 is MNHEY and CDR2 is SVGAGI in the germline V gene. V gave up 6 bases and J gave up 0 bases, with 14 bases separating them. The CDR3 spans 15 residues. The CDR3 here is CASRTPDRVNTEAFF. The CDR3 coding sequence is TGTGCCAGCAGAACCCCGGACAGAGTGAACACTGAAGCTTTCTTT.

This clone has a single count. The CDR3 sequence: CASSFDGRDTQYF. The DNA for the CDR3 is TGCGCCAGCAGCTTTGACGGGAGAGATACGCAGTATTTT. The V call is TRBV5-1, the J call TRBJ2-3; D is possibly TRBD2 (6 bases). The CDR3 covers 13 residues. Trimming cost V 2 bases and J 5 bases, with 9 bases left between them. CDR1 SGHRS and CDR2 YFSETQ come from the germline V gene.

V usage is TRBV5-5 and J usage is TRBJ1-1; 7 nucleotides line up with TRBD1. V trimming: 6 bases; J trimming: 0 bases; junction bases outside the gene matches: 14. Germline lookup yields CDR1 SGHKS and CDR2 YYEKEE (reference sequence). The CDR3 is 17 amino acids. As DNA, the CDR3 is TGTGCCAGCAACCTCCGACAGGGACCCCCCATGAACACTGAAGCTTTCTTT. Translation: CASNLRQGPPMNTEAFF.

This chain links TRBV7-3 with TRBJ1-6; TRBD1 matches at 8 bases. In germline, CDR1 is SGHTA, CDR2 FQGTGA. This CDR3 is 15 amino acids long. J was trimmed by 7 bases and V by 8 bases; bases with no gene match: 10. CDR3 in DNA: TGTGCCAGCTCGTCATGGACAGGGAACAATTCACCCCTCCACTTT. Translation: CASSSWTGNNSPLHF.

V gene TRBV5-1 combines with J gene TRBJ2-5; D is perhaps TRBD1 (5 bases). The CDR3 totals 16 residues. CDR1 is SGHRS, CDR2 YFSETQ, per germline. V lost 2 bases and J lost 5, with 19 bases in between. CDR3 nucleotides: TGCGCCAGCAGCTTACAGGACCCGAGATTGGGCGAGACCCAGTACTTC. Its protein is CASSLQDPRLGETQYF.

The CDR3 reads CASSYDRQTYEQYF. Written as DNA, the CDR3 is TGTGCCAGCAGTTACGACAGACAGACCTACGAGCAGTACTTC. This sequence joins TRBV2 and TRBJ2-7; TRBD1 might be the D (5 bases). V gave up 5 bases and J gave up 2 bases, with 13 bases separating them. CDR3 length: 14 amino acids. Germline CDR1 is SNHLY and CDR2 is FYNNEI. Complete variable domain (other parts from reference TRBV2 and TRBJ2-7): EPEVTQTPSHQVTQMGQEVILRCVPISNHLYFYWYRQILGQKVEFLVSFYNNEISEKSEIFDDQFSVERPDGSNFTLKIRSTKLEDSAMYFCASSYDRQTYEQYFGPGTRLTVT.

The V and J genes are TRBV19 and TRBJ1-5; maybe TRBD1 (5 bases). Germline lookup yields CDR1 LNHDA and CDR2 SQIVND (reference sequence). This CDR3 spans 14 amino acids. The V end lost 4 bases, the J end lost 6 bases, and 13 bases lay between the germline ends. Written as DNA, the CDR3 is TGTGCCAGTAGTACAACCGTGACAGTTCAGCCCCAGCATTTT. Amino acid sequence: CASSTTVTVQPQHF.

V gene TRBV9 combines with J gene TRBJ1-1; no clear D. The CDR3 loop spans 12 amino acids. Looked up from germline, CDR1 is SGDLS and CDR2 is YYNGEE. Trimming stripped 0 bases from V and 6 bases from J, with 6 bases between. CDR3 bases: TGTGCCAGCAGCGTAGTAATGTCTGAAGCTTTCTTT. This sequence encodes CASSVVMSEAFF. The variable domain in full, with the rest retrieved from reference TRBV9 and TRBJ1-1, is DSGVTQTPKHLITATGQRVTLRCSPRSGDLSVYWYQQSLDQGLQFLIQYYNGEERAKGNILERFSAQQFPDLHSELNLSSLELGDSALYFCASSVVMSEAFFGQGTRLTVV.

The rearrangement joins TRBV6-4 to TRBJ2-2; D perhaps matches TRBD2 (5 bases). The CDR3 consists of 15 residues. Germline CDR1 is MRHNA and CDR2 is SNTAGT. V was pared by 8 bases and J by 0 bases, with 13 bases between. The CDR3 loop reads CASSISETNTGELFF. Here the CDR3 DNA reads TGTGCCAGCTCTATTAGCGAGACGAACACCGGGGAGCTGTTTTTT.

The DNA of the CDR3 is TGTGCCAGCAGTGATCCCTTTCACGGCTACGAGCAGTACTTC. Its protein product is CASSDPFHGYEQYF. This chain joins TRBV6-1 and TRBJ2-7; D gene uncertain. V lost 3 bases and J lost 3, with 12 bases in between. The CDR3 runs to 14 residues. Looked up from germline, CDR1 is MNHNS and CDR2 is SASEGT.

The V call is TRBV25-1, the J call TRBJ1-1; the match to TRBD1 covers 7 bases. The J segment lost 5 bases and the V segment lost 1 base, leaving 7 bases of the junction unmatched. Germline V gene lookup returns CDR1 MGHDK and CDR2 SYGVNS. This CDR3 contains 15 residues. The DNA of the CDR3 is TGTGCCAGCAGTGAATGGGCAGGGGGTGGAACTGAAGCTTTCTTT. It yields the protein CASSEWAGGGTEAFF.

The J gene is TRBJ2-5, the V gene TRBV18; tentative D call: TRBD2 (5 bases). In germline, CDR1 is KGHSH, CDR2 LQKENI. The CDR3 has 15 amino acids. V was shortened by 4 bases and J by 5 bases, with 17 bases between the two germline ends. In DNA form, the CDR3 reads TGTGCCAGCTCACGCGACCCGACGACGGGGGAGACCCAGTACTTC. Translation gives CASSRDPTTGETQYF.

The chain couples TRBV19 to TRBJ1-1, with D uncertain. The CDR3 is made up of 14 amino acids. Germline V lookup: CDR1 LNHDA, CDR2 SQIVND (reference sequence). V was trimmed by 7 bases and J by 1 base, leaving 13 bases between them. CDR3 region: CASNKRGENTEAFF. The CDR3 bases are TGTGCCAGTAACAAACGGGGAGAGAACACTGAAGCTTTCTTT.

V is TRBV19 and J is TRBJ2-1; 11 bases fit TRBD1. Trimming cost V 1 base and J 8 bases; bases outside gene matches: 7. The CDR3 runs to 16 residues. Per germline, CDR1 LNHDA and CDR2 SQIVND (reference sequence). CDR3: CASSIVQGQGGDEQFF. The CDR3 DNA follows: TGTGCCAGTAGTATAGTACAGGGACAGGGGGGCGATGAGCAGTTCTTC. The entire variable domain, with the rest obtained from reference TRBV19 and TRBJ2-1, is as follows: DGGITQSPKYLFRKEGQNVTLSCEQNLNHDAMYWYRQDPGQGLRLIYYSQIVNDFQKGDIAEGYSVSREKKESFPLTVTSAQKNPTAFYLCASSIVQGQGGDEQFFGPGTRLTVL.

V is TRBV25-1 and J is TRBJ2-3; TRBD2 is a possible D gene (6 bases). CDR3 length: 16 residues. V dropped 2 bases and J dropped 4 bases, with 16 bases sitting between them. Germline CDR1 MGHDK, CDR2 SYGVNS. CDR3 sequence reads: CASSEVGGGSSDTQYF. The CDR3 coding sequence is TGTGCCAGCAGTGAAGTCGGGGGAGGTTCATCAGATACGCAGTATTTT.

The V call is TRBV30, the J call TRBJ1-3; D uncertain. V was cut by 0 bases and J by 5 bases, with 14 bases left in between. Looked up from germline, CDR1 is GTSNPN and CDR2 is SVGIG (reference sequence). The CDR3 length is 15 residues. The CDR3 DNA reads as TGTGCCTGGAGTGTAGGCAGGCCGAAGAGAAACACCATATATTTT. It yields the protein CAWSVGRPKRNTIYF.

This clone was observed a handful of times. This sequence joins TRBV13 and TRBJ1-3, with TRBD1 matching over 9 bases. With V trimmed by 4 bases and J by 0 bases, 4 bases remained unmatched. The germline gives CDR1 PRHDT, CDR2 FYEKMQ (reference sequence). The CDR3 has 16 residues. The CDR3: CASSWGQGVSGNTIYF. The CDR3 DNA reads TGTGCCAGCAGCTGGGGACAGGGCGTCTCTGGAAACACCATATATTTT.

A few counts support this clone. This chain joins TRBV20-1 and TRBJ1-1; D unresolved. CDR1 DFQATT and CDR2 SNEGSKA come from the germline V gene (reference sequence). The CDR3 is 11 amino acids. The V and J ends lost 1 base and 10 bases respectively, with 10 bases between them. CDR3 sequence reads: CSARGEGVAFF. For the CDR3, the DNA is TGCAGTGCTAGAGGGGAGGGAGTAGCTTTCTTT.

J is TRBJ2-1 and V is TRBV21-1; the D call TRBD1 from the table was never checked on the DNA. TRBV21-1 is a recognized pseudogene. CDR3 length: 16 residues. The CDR3 nucleotides are TGTGCCAGCAGCAAAGCACCCAGGGGGACTCGGAATGAGCAGTTCTTC. It specifies CASSKAPRGTRNEQFF.

V usage is TRBV4-2 and J usage is TRBJ1-4; the match to TRBD1 covers 9 bases. J lost 7 bases, V lost 0 bases, and 3 bases had no gene match. In germline, CDR1 is LGHNA, CDR2 YNFKEQ. The CDR3 contains 15 residues. The DNA for the CDR3 is TGTGCCAGCAGCCAAGAAAGGGACAGGGTTGAAAAACTGTTTTTT. This gives the protein CASSQERDRVEKLFF.

The V gene is TRBV5-4, the J gene TRBJ2-3; 10 bases line up with TRBD2. Per germline, CDR1 SGHNT and CDR2 YYREEE (reference sequence). V shed 4 bases, J shed 2 bases, and the junction held 4 bases outside the gene matches. This CDR3 has 15 amino acids. The CDR3 coding sequence is TGTGCCAGCAGCCTAGCGGGGGTGAACACAGATACGCAGTATTTT. As protein: CASSLAGVNTDTQYF.

V and J are TRBV7-2 and TRBJ2-7, with 9 bases that match TRBD1. The V and J ends lost 5 bases and 9 bases, in that order; junction bases with no gene match: 5. Germline CDR1 SGHTA, CDR2 FQGNSA. CDR3 size: 12 residues. CDR3 DNA: TGTGCCAGCAGCCAACAGGGGGCCGGGCAGTACTTC. It yields the protein CASSQQGAGQYF.

The rearrangement joins TRBV7-2 to TRBJ2-3; 10 bases map to TRBD2. The CDR3 totals 15 residues. Germline lookup yields CDR1 SGHTA and CDR2 FQGNSA. V lost 5 bases to trimming and J lost 1 base; unmatched junction nucleotides: 3. This chain's CDR3 is CASSPLAGGTDTQYF. CDR3 coding DNA: TGTGCCAGCAGCCCCCTAGCGGGAGGCACAGATACGCAGTATTTT.

J is TRBJ2-7 and V is TRBV2, with TRBD1 matching 7 bases. V trimming: 8 bases; J trimming: 4 bases; junction bases outside the gene matches: 5. Germline-derived CDR1 and CDR2 are SNHLY and FYNNEI. The length of the CDR3 is 12 residues. CDR3 DNA: TGTGCCAGCTCCGACAGGGCGTACGAGCAGTACTTC. Encoded protein: CASSDRAYEQYF. Using reference TRBV2 and TRBJ2-7 for the parts outside the CDR3, the full variable domain is EPEVTQTPSHQVTQMGQEVILRCVPISNHLYFYWYRQILGQKVEFLVSFYNNEISEKSEIFDDQFSVERPDGSNFTLKIRSTKLEDSAMYFCASSDRAYEQYFGPGTRLTVT.

The rearrangement uses TRBV7-2 and TRBJ1-2, with D hard to call. Germline loops: CDR1 SGHTA, CDR2 FQGNSA. This CDR3 spans 15 amino acids. Trimming took off 1 base at V and 4 bases at J, with 13 bases between the two ends. The CDR3 nucleotides read TGTGCCAGCAGCTTAGTAAAAGGGAGCAGCTATGGCTACACCTTC. This sequence encodes CASSLVKGSSYGYTF.

As DNA, the CDR3 is TGTGCCAGTAGTGTCAGGGGCGGGTGGACTGAAGCTTTCTTT. Amino acid sequence: CASSVRGGWTEAFF. The rearrangement joins TRBV19 to TRBJ1-1, with D perhaps TRBD1 (6 bases). The CDR3 spans 14 residues. Trimming took off 5 bases at V and 5 bases at J, with 15 bases between the two ends. The germline gives CDR1 LNHDA, CDR2 SQIVND (reference sequence).

The rearrangement links TRBV10-3 to TRBJ1-3; tentative D call: TRBD1 (6 bases). The CDR3 sequence is 17 residues long. The germline V gene encodes CDR1 ENHRY and CDR2 SYGVKD. The V and J ends lost 4 bases and 0 bases respectively, with 16 bases between them. DNA of the CDR3: TGTGCCATCAGTGGGGGGCAGGGAAGGTACTCTGGAAACACCATATATTTT. Encoded protein: CAISGGQGRYSGNTIYF.

This chain uses TRBV7-9 with TRBJ2-1, with 8 bases matching TRBD1. The CDR3 has 12 residues. V lost 1 base to trimming and J lost 12 bases; unmatched junction nucleotides: 2. Per the germline V gene, CDR1 is SEHNR and CDR2 is FQNEAQ (reference sequence). The CDR3 sequence: CASSLEDRGQFF. The CDR3 DNA reads as TGTGCCAGCAGCTTAGAAGACAGGGGGCAGTTCTTC.

V usage is TRBV11-1 and J usage is TRBJ2-3; no clear D. The germline CDR1 and CDR2 sequences are SGHAT and FQDESV (reference sequence). The length of the CDR3 is 15 residues. The ends were cut back, 0 bases at V and 5 bases at J, with 12 bases in the middle. The CDR3 DNA is TGTGCCAGCAGCTTAGCGCTATTGAGTGAAGATACGCAGTATTTT. It is translated as CASSLALLSEDTQYF.

The V and J genes are TRBV7-9 and TRBJ1-1, with unresolved D. V lost 5 bases, J lost 1 base, and 17 bases lay in between. This CDR3 has 16 residues. The germline V gene has CDR1 SEHNR and CDR2 FQNEAQ (reference sequence). CDR3 in amino acids: CASSPNRQAENTEAFF. CDR3 sequence (DNA): TGTGCCAGCAGCCCAAATCGTCAAGCGGAGAACACTGAAGCTTTCTTT.

The table lists this clone with a count of one. The genes are TRBV14 and TRBJ1-1, with 11 positions matching TRBD1. Germline CDR1 is SGHDN and CDR2 is FVKESK. The trim removed 2 bases at V and 0 bases at J, leaving 5 bases unmatched. The CDR3 runs to 17 residues. CDR3 bases: TGTGCCAGCAGCCAATTTAAGGACAGGGGGCTGAACACTGAAGCTTTCTTT. Its protein product is CASSQFKDRGLNTEAFF.

V and J are TRBV6-1 and TRBJ1-5; 8 bases match TRBD1. Per germline, CDR1 MNHNS and CDR2 SASEGT. The CDR3 totals 22 residues. After removal of 2 bases from V and 0 bases from J, the junction contained 21 bases not matched to a gene. CDR3 DNA sequence: TGTGCCAGCAGTGAAACGGGGAGGGGCCAGGGGGCGGGTTCCCGTAGCAATCAGCCCCAGCATTTT. Translated, it gives CASSETGRGQGAGSRSNQPQHF.